This T cell receptor beta chain was profiled in a study of early stage breast cancer tumors. Study summary: Most invasive tumors, twelve of 16, were ER+/PR+/HER2-. Samples were sequenced at about 10-fold average coverage. Whole-study findings and limits: Unsorted bulk genomic DNA sequencing lacked pairing and functional marker data.

This clone was recorded once. The antigen remains unidentified. The data were produced by immunoSEQ multiplex PCR, yet TCRdb's version contains in-frame clones alone and is incomplete. The data hold 25,000 to 30,000 clones, with roughly 80% observed a single time. Sequencing was carried out using blood. The TCR originated in a person between 55 and 69 years old with breast cancer.

CDR3 sequence reads: CASSPRTSGAYNEQFF. The CDR3 nucleotides are TGTGCCAGCAGCCCCCGGACTAGCGGAGCCTACAATGAGCAGTTCTTC. The rearrangement joins TRBV9 to TRBJ2-1, with 10 positions matching TRBD2. J was trimmed by 2 bases and V by 4 bases; bases with no gene match: 6. This CDR3 is 16 amino acids long. CDR1 and CDR2 (germline): SGDLS, YYNGEE.